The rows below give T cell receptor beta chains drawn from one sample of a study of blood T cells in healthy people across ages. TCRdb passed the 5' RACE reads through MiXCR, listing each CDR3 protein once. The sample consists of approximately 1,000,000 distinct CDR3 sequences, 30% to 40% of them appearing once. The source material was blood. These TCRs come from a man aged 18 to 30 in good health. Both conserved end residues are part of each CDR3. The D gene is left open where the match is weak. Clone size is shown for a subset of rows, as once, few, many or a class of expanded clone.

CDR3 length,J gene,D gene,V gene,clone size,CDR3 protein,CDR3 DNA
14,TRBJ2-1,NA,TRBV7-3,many,CASSLSGIYNEQFF,TGTGCCAGCAGCTTGTCAGGGATCTACAATGAGCAGTTCTTC
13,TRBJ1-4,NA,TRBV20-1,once,CSAQLGGNEKLFF,TGCAGTGCCCAACTGGGGGGAAATGAAAAACTGTTTTTT
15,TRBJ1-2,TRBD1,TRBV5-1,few,CASSTSTGSGYGYTF,TGCGCCAGCAGCACCTCGACAGGGTCCGGCTATGGCTACACCTTC
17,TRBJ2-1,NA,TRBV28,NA,CASSLREETGYTNEQFF,TGTGCCAGCAGTTTACGAGAAGAGACGGGCTATACTAATGAGCAGTTCTTC
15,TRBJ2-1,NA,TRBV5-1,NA,CASIRTYGSYNEQFF,TGCGCCAGCATTCGAACTTACGGGTCCTACAATGAGCAGTTCTTC
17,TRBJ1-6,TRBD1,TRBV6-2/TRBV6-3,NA,CASKGSTGRDYNSPLHF,TGTGCCAGCAAAGGATCGACAGGGAGGGACTATAATTCACCCCTCCACTTT
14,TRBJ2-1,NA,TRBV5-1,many,CASSPGVWDNEQFF,TGCGCCAGCAGCCCGGGGGTCTGGGACAATGAGCAGTTCTTC
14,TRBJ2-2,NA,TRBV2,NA,CASLRTANTGELFF,TGTGCCAGTTTGAGGACAGCGAACACCGGGGAGCTGTTTTTT
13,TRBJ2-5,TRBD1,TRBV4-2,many,CASSQTGGETQYF,TGTGCCAGCAGCCAAACAGGGGGAGAGACCCAGTACTTC
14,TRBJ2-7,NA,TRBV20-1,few,CSAPASPDDYEQYF,TGCAGTGCCCCAGCATCCCCAGACGACTACGAGCAGTACTTC
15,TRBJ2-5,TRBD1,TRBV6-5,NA,CASSKGQAYSETQYF,TGTGCCAGCAGTAAGGGACAGGCATATTCTGAGACCCAGTACTTC
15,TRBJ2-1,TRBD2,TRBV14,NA,CASTSLAGMGNEQFF,TGTGCCAGCACCTCGCTAGCGGGGATGGGCAATGAGCAGTTCTTC
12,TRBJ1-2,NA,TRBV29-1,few,CSVERREYGYTF,TGCAGCGTCGAGAGGAGAGAGTATGGCTACACCTTC
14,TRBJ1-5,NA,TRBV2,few,CASSGARSNQPQHF,TGTGCCAGCAGTGGGGCAAGGAGCAATCAGCCCCAGCATTTT
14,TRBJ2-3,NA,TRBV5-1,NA,CASSVARLEDTQYF,TGCGCCAGCAGCGTGGCCAGACTAGAAGATACGCAGTATTTT
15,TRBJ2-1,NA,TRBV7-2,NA,CASSPQGSPYNEQFF,TGTGCCAGCAGCCCACAGGGTTCCCCCTACAATGAGCAGTTCTTC